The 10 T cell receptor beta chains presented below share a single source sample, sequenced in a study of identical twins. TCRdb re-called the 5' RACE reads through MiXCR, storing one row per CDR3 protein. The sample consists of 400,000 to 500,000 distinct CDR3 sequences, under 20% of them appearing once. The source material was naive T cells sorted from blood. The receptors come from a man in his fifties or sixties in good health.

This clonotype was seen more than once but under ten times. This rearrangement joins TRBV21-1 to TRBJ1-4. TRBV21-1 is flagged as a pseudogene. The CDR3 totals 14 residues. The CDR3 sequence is CASSKALSKRGMFF. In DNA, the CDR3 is TGTGCCAGCAGCAAAGCTCTGTCCAAAAGAGGAATGTTTTTT.

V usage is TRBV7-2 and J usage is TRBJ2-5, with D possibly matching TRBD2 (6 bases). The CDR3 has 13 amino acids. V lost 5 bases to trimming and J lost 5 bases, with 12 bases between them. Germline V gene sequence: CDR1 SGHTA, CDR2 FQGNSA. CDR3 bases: TGTGCCAGCAGCGCGGGACCTGGGGAGACCCAGTACTTC. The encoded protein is CASSAGPGETQYF.

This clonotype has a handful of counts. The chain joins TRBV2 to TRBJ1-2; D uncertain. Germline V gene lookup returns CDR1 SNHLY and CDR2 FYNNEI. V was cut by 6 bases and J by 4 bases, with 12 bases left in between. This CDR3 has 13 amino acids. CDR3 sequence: CASSPLAGYGYTF. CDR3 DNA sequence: TGTGCCAGCAGCCCCCTTGCGGGCTATGGCTACACCTTC. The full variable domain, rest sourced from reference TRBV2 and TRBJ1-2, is EPEVTQTPSHQVTQMGQEVILRCVPISNHLYFYWYRQILGQKVEFLVSFYNNEISEKSEIFDDQFSVERPDGSNFTLKIRSTKLEDSAMYFCASSPLAGYGYTFGSGTRLTVV.

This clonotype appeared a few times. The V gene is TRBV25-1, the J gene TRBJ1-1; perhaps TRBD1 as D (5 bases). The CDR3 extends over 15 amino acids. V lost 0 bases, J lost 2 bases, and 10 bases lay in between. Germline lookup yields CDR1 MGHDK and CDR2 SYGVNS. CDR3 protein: CASSEYFGANTEAFF. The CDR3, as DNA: TGTGCCAGCAGTGAATATTTTGGGGCAAACACTGAAGCTTTCTTT.

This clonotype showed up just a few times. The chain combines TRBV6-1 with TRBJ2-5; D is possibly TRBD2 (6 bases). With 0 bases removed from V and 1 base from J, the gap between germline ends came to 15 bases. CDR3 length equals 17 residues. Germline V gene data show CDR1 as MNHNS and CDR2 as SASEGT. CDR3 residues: CASSEALEGPGQETQYF. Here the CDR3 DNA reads TGTGCCAGCAGTGAAGCGCTGGAGGGACCAGGCCAAGAGACCCAGTACTTC.

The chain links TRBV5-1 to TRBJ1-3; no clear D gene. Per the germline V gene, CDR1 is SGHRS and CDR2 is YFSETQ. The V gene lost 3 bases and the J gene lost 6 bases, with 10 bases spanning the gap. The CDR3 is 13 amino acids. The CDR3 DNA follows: TGCGCCAGCAGCTCGGACCCGGCAAACACCATATATTTT. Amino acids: CASSSDPANTIYF.

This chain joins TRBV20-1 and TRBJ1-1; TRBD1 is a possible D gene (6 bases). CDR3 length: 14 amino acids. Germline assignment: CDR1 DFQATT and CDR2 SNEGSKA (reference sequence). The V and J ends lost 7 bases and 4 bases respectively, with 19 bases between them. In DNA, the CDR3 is TGCAGTGTTCGGACAGCGGGGCCGGGCACTGAAGCTTTCTTT. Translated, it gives CSVRTAGPGTEAFF.

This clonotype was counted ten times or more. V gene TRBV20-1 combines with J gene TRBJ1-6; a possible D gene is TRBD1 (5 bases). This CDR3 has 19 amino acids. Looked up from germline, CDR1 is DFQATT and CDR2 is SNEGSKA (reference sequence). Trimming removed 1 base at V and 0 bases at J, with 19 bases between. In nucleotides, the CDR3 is TGCAGTGCTAGAGCTTGGGACCCGACGCAGAGCTCCTATAATTCACCCCTCCACTTT. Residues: CSARAWDPTQSSYNSPLHF.

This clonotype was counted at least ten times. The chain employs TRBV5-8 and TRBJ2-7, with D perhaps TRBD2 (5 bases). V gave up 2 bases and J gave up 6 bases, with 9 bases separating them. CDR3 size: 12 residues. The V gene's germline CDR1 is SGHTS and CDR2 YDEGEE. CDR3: CASSFEGVEQYF. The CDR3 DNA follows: TGTGCCAGCAGCTTCGAGGGAGTCGAGCAGTACTTC.

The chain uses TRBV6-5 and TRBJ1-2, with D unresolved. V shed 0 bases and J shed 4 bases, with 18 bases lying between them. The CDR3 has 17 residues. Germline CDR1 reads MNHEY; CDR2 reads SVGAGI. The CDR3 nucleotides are TGTGCCAGCAGTTACTCCGGTCAGTCAAGGACCATCTATGGCTACACCTTC. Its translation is CASSYSGQSRTIYGYTF.